What follows describes a single T cell receptor (beta chain). What it binds is unknown. Time point indicated: patch test 3, about 24 weeks after DPC sensitization. Regarding treatment: therapeutic diphenylcyclopropenone sensitization with weekly scalp DPC. The sample comes from a study of human T cells and chemical hapten exposure. The overall study: Weekly administration of diphenylcyclopropenone to the scalp of patients continued throughout the roughly 23-week study.

Study conclusions and caveats: Expanded TCRs created a significantly greater count of big CDR3 similarity clusters than controls did.

TCRdb independently ran MiXCR on the RACE reads; one entry per CDR3 protein. The sample lists over 75,000 distinct CDR3 sequences; approximately 11% were seen once. The CDR3 spans 15 residues. V was pared by 2 bases and J by 2 bases, with 6 bases of the junction left unmatched. CDR1 is SQVTM, CDR2 ANQGSEA, per germline. This TCR was sampled from a young woman with alopecia areata. Some clones in this sample may be carry-over from other donors' samples. The V call is TRBV29-1, the J call TRBJ1-2, with 9 bases aligning to TRBD1. Sequenced here: whole blood, sampled in connection with sensitization to the hapten diphenylcyclopropenone (DPC). The CDR3 loop reads CSVESRGQGNYGYTF. CDR3 coding DNA: TGCAGCGTTGAAAGTAGAGGACAGGGGAACTATGGCTACACCTTC.